This T cell receptor beta chain was observed in a study of resident and recirculating memory T cells in vitiligo. Using immunoSEQ multiplex PCR, the repertoire was profiled, and TCRdb retains in-frame clones only, with some absent. The sample lists around 70,000 clones, approximately 91% occurring once. The CDR3 sequence is 15 residues long. J gave up 6 bases and V 6 bases, and 11 bases lay outside the gene matches. Germline assignment: CDR1 SNHLY and CDR2 FYNNEI. The receptor's source is a male donor with vitiligo. Material for sequencing was blood. The V and J genes are TRBV2 and TRBJ1-2, with TRBD1 identical over 9 bases. CDR3 nucleotide sequence: TGTGCCAGCAGGGGGGGAGGGGGACAGGGAGATGGCTACACCTTC. It specifies CASRGGGGQGDGYTF. Supplemented by reference TRBV2 and TRBJ1-2, the full variable domain reads EPEVTQTPSHQVTQMGQEVILRCVPISNHLYFYWYRQILGQKVEFLVSFYNNEISEKSEIFDDQFSVERPDGSNFTLKIRSTKLEDSAMYFCASRGGGGQGDGYTFGSGTRLTVV.